This T cell receptor beta chain was sequenced in a study of blood T cell repertoires in COVID-19. Across the whole study: The United States, Italy and Spain were the sources of the acute and convalescent COVID-19 samples.

Trimming cost V 2 bases and J 5 bases; bases outside gene matches: 2. Germline V gene lookup returns CDR1 MDHEN and CDR2 SYDVKM. This CDR3 has 13 residues. Only in-frame clones appear in the TCRdb table, and some are missing; sequencing was by immunoSEQ multiplex PCR. The sample shows about 350,000 clones, about nine tenths of them seen only once. This sequence originates from a woman in her twenties or thirties who had been exposed to COVID-19. This chain uses TRBV28 with TRBJ2-7, with TRBD2 identical over 8 bases. Material: PBMCs or T cells enriched from blood (not recorded which). The CDR3, as DNA: TGTGCCAGCAGTTTAGGGACTAGAGACGAGCAGTACTTC. This codes for CASSLGTRDEQYF.